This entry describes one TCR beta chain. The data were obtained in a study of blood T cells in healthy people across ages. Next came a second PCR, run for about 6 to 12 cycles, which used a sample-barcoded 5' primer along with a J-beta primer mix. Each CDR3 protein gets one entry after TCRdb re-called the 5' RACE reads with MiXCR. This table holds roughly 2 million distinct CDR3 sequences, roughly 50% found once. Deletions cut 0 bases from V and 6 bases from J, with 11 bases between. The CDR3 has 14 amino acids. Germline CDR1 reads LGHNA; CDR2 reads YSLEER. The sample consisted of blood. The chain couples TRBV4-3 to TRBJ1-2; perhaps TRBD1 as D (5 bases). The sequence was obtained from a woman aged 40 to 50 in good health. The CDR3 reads CASSQDRGFHGYTF. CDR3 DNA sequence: TGCGCCAGCAGCCAAGATAGGGGCTTTCATGGCTACACCTTC.